A single sample is the source of the 14 T cell receptor beta chains below, sequenced in a study of tumor-infiltrating lymphocytes in oesophageal squamous cell carcinoma. TCRdb re-called the PCR reads through MiXCR, storing one row per CDR3 protein. The data contain about 10,000 distinct CDR3 sequences, around 54% of them singletons. What was sequenced was esophageal tumor tissue. These TCRs come from a female donor with esophageal squamous cell carcinoma.

This clonotype is labeled as hyperexpanded. V gene TRBV7-3 combines with J gene TRBJ2-3; tentative D call: TRBD2 (6 bases). CDR3 size: 18 residues. The ends were cut back, 2 bases at V and 2 bases at J, with 20 bases in the middle. Germline CDR1 is SGHTA and CDR2 is FQGTGA. The CDR3 sequence: CASSLESGVGHATDTQYF. The CDR3 DNA sequence: TGTGCCAGCAGCTTAGAGTCGGGAGTGGGGCACGCCACAGATACGCAGTATTTT.

V usage is TRBV7-2 and J usage is TRBJ2-7, with D tentatively TRBD1 or TRBD2 (6 bases each). The CDR3 has 13 residues. With 3 bases removed from V and 4 bases from J, the gap between germline ends came to 10 bases. Germline CDR1 reads SGHTA; CDR2 reads FQGNSA. In DNA form, the CDR3 reads TGTGCCAGCAGCTTCCAAGGGGGGTACGAGCAGTACTTC. Translated, it gives CASSFQGGYEQYF.

The chain links TRBV10-1 to TRBJ2-1, with D uncertain. The J call is in doubt because the DNA end fits TRBJ2-5 better. The CDR3 length is 14 residues. Germline V gene lookup returns CDR1 WNHNN and CDR2 SYGVQD (reference sequence). The CDR3 sequence is CASSESSHGETQYF. CDR3 bases: TGCGCCAGCAGTGAGTCGTCCCACGGAGAGACCCAGTACTTC.

The V and J genes are TRBV7-3 and TRBJ2-2; possible D gene TRBD2, 5 bases. The CDR3 has 13 residues. Trimming stripped 2 bases from V and 5 bases from J, with 6 bases between. In germline, CDR1 is SGHTA, CDR2 FQGTGA. CDR3 loop: CASSLSGTGELFF. In DNA, the CDR3 is TGTGCCAGCAGCTTATCGGGGACCGGGGAGCTGTTTTTT.

CDR3 nucleotide sequence: TGTGCCAGCAGCTTAGCTGGGACAGTCCAAGAGACCCAGTACTTC. It is translated as CASSLAGTVQETQYF. This chain connects TRBV7-8 to TRBJ2-1; the match to TRBD1 covers 7 bases. The better agreement between TRBJ2-5 and the DNA end casts doubt on the J call. Germline CDR1 SGHVS, CDR2 FQNEAQ. The CDR3 loop spans 15 amino acids.

This clonotype is classed as medium-sized (0.01 to 0.1%). The chain joins TRBV7-2 to TRBJ1-5, with D maybe TRBD1 (6 bases). V lost 5 bases and J lost 1, with 9 bases in between. The germline CDR1 and CDR2 sequences are SGHTA and FQGNSA. The CDR3 consists of 14 residues. CDR3: CASSRTESNQPQHF. DNA for the CDR3: TGTGCCAGCAGCCGGACAGAGAGCAATCAGCCCCAGCATTTT.

Concerning this clonotype: Since the CDR3 does not end with the conserved phenylalanine or tryptophan, this likely comes from a read error. No DNA is shown, since the ends of the CDR3 on it are uncertain; the CDR3 is the one TCRdb lists. The chain links TRBV7-9 to TRBJ2-1; the DNA was not used to check the table's D call, TRBD1. The CDR3 adds up to 17 amino acids, both ends counted. Germline CDR1 reads SEHNR; CDR2 reads FQNEAQ (reference sequence). The CDR3 reads CASSLLGTGPYEQSFGS.

The chain has TRBV6-1 and TRBJ1-5; the D is unclear. The V gene lost 6 bases and the J gene lost 0 bases, with 3 bases spanning the gap. CDR3 length equals 12 residues. Germline V CDR1 and CDR2: MNHNS, SASEGT. Written as DNA, the CDR3 is TGTGCCAGCAGGATTAGCAATCAGCCCCAGCATTTT. Its protein is CASRISNQPQHF.

This clonotype showed up many times. The CDR3 sequence: CASSQQGGNTEAFF. The CDR3 nucleotides read TGTGCCAGCAGCCAACAGGGGGGGAACACTGAAGCTTTCTTT. The rearrangement uses TRBV6-1 and TRBJ1-1; 8 bases align to TRBD1. Germline V gene data show CDR1 as MNHNS and CDR2 as SASEGT. The CDR3 loop spans 14 amino acids. Trimming at V came to 6 bases and at J to 1 base, leaving 4 bases not matched to a gene.

By frequency in the sample, this clonotype is medium-sized (0.01 to 0.1%). The rearrangement joins TRBV7-2 to TRBJ2-7; the D is unclear. Germline-derived CDR1 and CDR2 are SGHTA and FQGNSA. Trimming left V 5 bases short and J 3 bases short, with 5 bases between. This CDR3 comprises 11 residues. In DNA, the CDR3 is TGTGCCAGCAGCGACCGCTACGAGCAGTACTTC. This sequence encodes CASSDRYEQYF.

The chain is built from TRBV7-3 and TRBJ2-1; D not certain. Per the germline V gene, CDR1 is SGHTA and CDR2 is FQGTGA. This CDR3 region has 14 residues. V was pared by 3 bases and J by 4 bases, with 10 bases between. This CDR3 reads CASSLGSRYNEQFF. The CDR3 region has the DNA TGTGCCAGCAGCTTGGGGTCCAGATACAATGAGCAGTTCTTC.

This chain uses TRBV6-6 with TRBJ2-1; 11 bases are a match to TRBD2. Near its end, the DNA agrees better with TRBJ2-5, so the J call may be wrong. This CDR3 has 16 amino acids. The germline V gene has CDR1 MNHNY and CDR2 SVGAGI (reference sequence). CDR3 residues: CASSYSGTSGQETQYF. CDR3 sequence (DNA): TGTGCCAGCAGTTACTCCGGGACTAGCGGCCAAGAGACCCAGTACTTC.

This chain uses TRBV11-2 with TRBJ2-4; TRBD2 agrees at 8 bases. The DNA end is a closer match to TRBJ2-1, so the J assignment may be wrong. This CDR3 comprises 16 residues. Germline V CDR1 and CDR2: SGHAT, FQNNGV. The CDR3 spells CASSLTGGPPRDEQFF. CDR3 bases: TGTGCCAGCAGCTTAACGGGAGGGCCCCCGAGGGATGAGCAGTTCTTC.

This clonotype occurred many times. The chain joins TRBV7-2 to TRBJ2-5, with 10 bases aligning to TRBD1. This CDR3 comprises 15 residues. The ends lost 5 bases at V and 5 bases at J; junction bases unmatched: 8. Germline CDR1 and CDR2: SGHTA and FQGNSA. The chain's CDR3 is CASSAAGQGWETQYF. CDR3 DNA sequence: TGTGCCAGCAGCGCCGCGGGACAGGGGTGGGAGACCCAGTACTTC.